These T cell receptor beta chains were read from a single sample in a study of multiple sclerosis patients with progressive multifocal leukoencephalopathy. The data were produced by immunoSEQ multiplex PCR, yet TCRdb's version contains in-frame clones alone and is incomplete. The data hold 30,000 or so clones, with 87% observed a single time. The sample consisted of PBMCs, taken from a patient treated with natalizumab. The receptors were gathered from a woman aged 40 to 50 with progressive multifocal leukoencephalopathy. Each CDR3 is given with its conserved first and last residue. The order of the fields is CDR3 length, V gene, CDR3 protein.

CDR3 length: 14
V gene: TRBV7-2
CDR3 protein: CASSFGTTGQPQHF

CDR3 length: 15
V gene: TRBV4-3
CDR3 protein: CASSQEPAGSYEQYF

CDR3 length: 14
V gene: TRBV4-1
CDR3 protein: CASSQPTGSSEQYF

CDR3 length: 13
V gene: TRBV2
CDR3 protein: CASRAEGLYEQYF

CDR3 length: 12
V gene: TRBV6-1
CDR3 protein: CASSEATTEQYF

CDR3 length: 13
V gene: TRBV6-4
CDR3 protein: CASSAQVNTEAFF

CDR3 length: 11
V gene: TRBV14
CDR3 protein: CASSDYYEQYF

CDR3 length: 15
V gene: TRBV4-2
CDR3 protein: CASSQGDRGYGSYTF

CDR3 length: 15
V gene: TRBV10-3
CDR3 protein: CAISADSGGFYEQYF

CDR3 length: 13
V gene: TRBV6-5
CDR3 protein: CASSRIRSEEQFF

CDR3 length: 15
V gene: TRBV7-7
CDR3 protein: CASSFLPGGRETRYF

CDR3 length: 14
V gene: TRBV30
CDR3 protein: CAWSPMTGLTEAFF

CDR3 length: 19
V gene: TRBV9
CDR3 protein: CASSRGGTGLSSGANVLTF

CDR3 length: 12
V gene: TRBV29-1
CDR3 protein: CSVEGSNYGYTF

CDR3 length: 16
V gene: TRBV4-3
CDR3 protein: CASSQDRTSSYNEQFF

CDR3 length: 14
V gene: TRBV2
CDR3 protein: CASSDVRDGNTIYF

CDR3 length: 13
V gene: TRBV19
CDR3 protein: CASSPGQGTNKYF

CDR3 length: 15
V gene: TRBV5-1
CDR3 protein: CASSLGVRGTDTQYF

CDR3 length: 9
V gene: TRBV27
CDR3 protein: CASSHEQYF

CDR3 length: 13
V gene: TRBV4-2
CDR3 protein: CASSAERGQPQHF

CDR3 length: 15
V gene: TRBV11-3
CDR3 protein: CASTRTGPGGNTIYF

CDR3 length: 13
V gene: TRBV28
CDR3 protein: CASSYGGIYEQYF

CDR3 length: 17
V gene: TRBV6-1
CDR3 protein: CASSEAEGGGHYYEQYF

CDR3 length: 14
V gene: TRBV5-6
CDR3 protein: CASRYRGSNYGYTF

CDR3 length: 17
V gene: TRBV12-5
CDR3 protein: CASGLVGTSGRGYEQFF

CDR3 length: 13
V gene: TRBV28
CDR3 protein: CASSISPTFEAFF

CDR3 length: 16
V gene: TRBV7-2
CDR3 protein: CASRTDPLAQYNEQFF

CDR3 length: 18
V gene: TRBV6-1
CDR3 protein: CASSEDSGDRVSNQPQHF

CDR3 length: 13
V gene: TRBV11-3
CDR3 protein: CASRPGVVAPLFF

CDR3 length: 15
V gene: TRBV19
CDR3 protein: CASSIGGGGGETQYF

CDR3 length: 12
V gene: TRBV19
CDR3 protein: CASKPGNYGYTF

CDR3 length: 15
V gene: TRBV7-2
CDR3 protein: CASSLDGSGLDTQYF

CDR3 length: 15
V gene: TRBV5-6
CDR3 protein: CASALVLDRTDTQYF

CDR3 length: 15
V gene: TRBV30
CDR3 protein: CAWSRAGEYQETQYF

CDR3 length: 12
V gene: TRBV18
CDR3 protein: CASSPRRETQYF

CDR3 length: 14
V gene: TRBV28
CDR3 protein: CASSWVSSYNEQFF

CDR3 length: 16
V gene: TRBV5-8
CDR3 protein: CASSLLGGQRNTEAFF

CDR3 length: 16
V gene: TRBV4-3
CDR3 protein: CASSQVVQGYSYEQYF

CDR3 length: 14
V gene: TRBV29-1
CDR3 protein: CSVGARVPNYGYTF

CDR3 length: 15
V gene: TRBV2
CDR3 protein: CASSFRDRGTGELFF

CDR3 length: 15
V gene: TRBV18
CDR3 protein: CASSPNPTGVTEAFF

CDR3 length: 13
V gene: TRBV30
CDR3 protein: CAWSQVANTEAFF

CDR3 length: 14
V gene: TRBV7-2
CDR3 protein: CASSLDGTRLTQYF